The subject of this entry is one T cell receptor beta chain. As handled by the study authors: Quantification of nucleated cells was approximated via reference gene primer amplification. Libraries were prepared by immunoSEQ multiplex PCR; TCRdb keeps only in-frame clonotypes and omits some of them. Clone size and V and J calls were adopted from that table, with D and trimming inferred from the DNA. The sample has about 430,000 clones; roughly nine tenths are singletons. Participants' reported clinical history set cohort assignment. The data were taken from a study of blood T cell repertoires in COVID-19. CDR3 length: 15 residues. Trimming shortened V by 0 bases and J by 7 bases, and 15 bases separated the two germline ends. Germline V gives CDR1 SNHLY, CDR2 FYNNEI.

The material sequenced was PBMCs or T cells enriched from blood (not recorded which). The sequence was collected from a man under 40 who had recovered from COVID-19. The genes are TRBV2 and TRBJ1-2; possibly TRBD1 for D (5 bases). CDR3 sequence reads: CASSEAWGSSRGYTF. The CDR3 DNA sequence: TGTGCCAGCAGTGAAGCGTGGGGCAGCTCACGTGGCTACACCTTC.